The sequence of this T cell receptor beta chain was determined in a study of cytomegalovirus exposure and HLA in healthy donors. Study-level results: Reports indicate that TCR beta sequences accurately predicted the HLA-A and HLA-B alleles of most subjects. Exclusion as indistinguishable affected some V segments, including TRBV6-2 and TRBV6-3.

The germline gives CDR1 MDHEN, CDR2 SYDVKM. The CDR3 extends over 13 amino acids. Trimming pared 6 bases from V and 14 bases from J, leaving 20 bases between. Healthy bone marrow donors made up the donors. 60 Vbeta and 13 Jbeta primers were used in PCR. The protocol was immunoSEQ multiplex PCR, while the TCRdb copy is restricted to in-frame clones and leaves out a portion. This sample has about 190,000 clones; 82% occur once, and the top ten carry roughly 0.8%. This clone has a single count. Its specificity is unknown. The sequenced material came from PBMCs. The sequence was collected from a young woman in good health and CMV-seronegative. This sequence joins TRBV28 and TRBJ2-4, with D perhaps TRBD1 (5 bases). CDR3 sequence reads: CASSLGLTTQKYF. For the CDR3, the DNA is TGTGCCAGCAGCCTGGGGCTCACTACACAAAAGTACTTC.